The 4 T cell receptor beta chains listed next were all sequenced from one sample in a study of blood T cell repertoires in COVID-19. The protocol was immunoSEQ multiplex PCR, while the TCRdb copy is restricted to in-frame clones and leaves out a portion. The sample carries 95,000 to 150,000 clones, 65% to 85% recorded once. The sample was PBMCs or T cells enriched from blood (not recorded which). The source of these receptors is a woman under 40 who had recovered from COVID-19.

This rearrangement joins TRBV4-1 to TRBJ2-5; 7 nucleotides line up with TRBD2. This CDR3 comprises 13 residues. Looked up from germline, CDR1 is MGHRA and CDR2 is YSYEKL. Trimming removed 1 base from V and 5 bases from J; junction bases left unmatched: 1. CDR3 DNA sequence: TGCGCCAGCAGCCAAGTACTAGCGGAGACCCAGTACTTC. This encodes CASSQVLAETQYF.

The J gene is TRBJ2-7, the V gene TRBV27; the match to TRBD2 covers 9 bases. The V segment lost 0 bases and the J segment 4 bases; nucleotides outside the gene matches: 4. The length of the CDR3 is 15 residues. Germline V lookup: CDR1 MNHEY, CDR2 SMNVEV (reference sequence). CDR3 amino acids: CASSLSLAGTYEQYF. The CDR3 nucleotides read TGTGCCAGCAGTTTATCCCTAGCGGGAACTTACGAGCAGTACTTC.

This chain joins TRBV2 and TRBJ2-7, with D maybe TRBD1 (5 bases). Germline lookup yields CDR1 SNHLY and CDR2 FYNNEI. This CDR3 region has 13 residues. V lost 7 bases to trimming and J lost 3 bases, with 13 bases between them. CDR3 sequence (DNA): TGTGCCAGCATGGATAGGGGCAACTACGAGCAGTACTTC. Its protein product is CASMDRGNYEQYF. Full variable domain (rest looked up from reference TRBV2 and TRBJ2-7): EPEVTQTPSHQVTQMGQEVILRCVPISNHLYFYWYRQILGQKVEFLVSFYNNEISEKSEIFDDQFSVERPDGSNFTLKIRSTKLEDSAMYFCASMDRGNYEQYFGPGTRLTVT.

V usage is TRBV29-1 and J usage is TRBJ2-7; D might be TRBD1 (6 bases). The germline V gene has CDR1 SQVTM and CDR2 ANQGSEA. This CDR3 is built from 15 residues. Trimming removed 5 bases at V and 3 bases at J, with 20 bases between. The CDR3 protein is CSVRQQGDRGYEQYF. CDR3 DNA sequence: TGCAGCGTTCGCCAACAGGGTGATAGAGGCTACGAGCAGTACTTC.